The 6 T cell receptor beta chains reported below all come from one sample, sequenced in a study of monozygotic twins with cystic fibrosis. TCRdb's copy holds only in-frame clones and misses some; the assay was immunoSEQ multiplex PCR. The sample records about 22,000 clones, approximately 97% being singletons. Sequencing was carried out using blood. Receptors originate from a girl under 18 with cystic fibrosis.

The rearrangement links TRBV4-3 to TRBJ2-1; tentatively, D is TRBD1 or TRBD2 (6 bases each). The CDR3 loop spans 16 amino acids. CDR1 and CDR2 (germline): LGHNA, YSLEER. V was shortened by 0 bases and J by 3 bases, with 12 bases between the two germline ends. The DNA of the CDR3 is TGCGCCAGCAGCCAAGACCCCGGAGGGGGCTACAATGAGCAGTTCTTC. Its translation is CASSQDPGGGYNEQFF.

The chain joins TRBV28 to TRBJ2-7; 10 bases align to TRBD1. The CDR3 loop spans 18 amino acids. Germline-derived CDR1 and CDR2 are MDHEN and SYDVKM. V shed 4 bases and J 4 bases; nucleotides not matched to a gene: 16. CDR3 nucleotides: TGTGCCAGCAGTTCTTTTAGTTCCGGGACAGGGGTCCGGTACGAGCAGTACTTC. This codes for CASSSFSSGTGVRYEQYF.

This chain connects TRBV7-8 to TRBJ2-7; 10 bases match TRBD2. Germline V lookup: CDR1 SGHVS, CDR2 FQNEAQ. J was trimmed by 5 bases and V by 4 bases; bases with no gene match: 29. CDR3 length: 22 amino acids. Written as DNA, the CDR3 is TGTGCCAGCAGCTATCCCGGTTCGAGCGGGAGGACTAGCGGAGAAAACGTAGACGAGCAGTACTTC. The encoded protein is CASSYPGSSGRTSGENVDEQYF.

The CDR3 loop is CASSTSGRGKTQYF. The CDR3 region has the DNA TGTGCCAGCAGCACTAGCGGGAGGGGGAAGACCCAGTACTTC. The chain has TRBV11-1 and TRBJ2-5, with 13 nucleotides matching TRBD2. CDR1 SGHAT and CDR2 FQDESV come from the germline V gene (reference sequence). The length of the CDR3 is 14 residues. V dropped 5 bases and J dropped 6; count of bases not matched to a gene: 3.

V and J are TRBV19 and TRBJ2-7; weak D call: TRBD1 (5 bases). Trimming took 9 bases from V and 0 from J, leaving 12 bases between them. Germline CDR1 LNHDA, CDR2 SQIVND (reference sequence). The CDR3 spans 13 residues. CDR3: CASCDSFSYEQYF. As DNA, the CDR3 is TGTGCCAGCTGCGACAGCTTCTCCTACGAGCAGTACTTC.

CDR3 nucleotides: TGTGCCAGCAGTGCGGGACTAGCGGGAGCGGAGCAGTACTTC. Encoded protein: CASSAGLAGAEQYF. The rearrangement joins TRBV28 to TRBJ2-7, with TRBD2 identical over 14 bases. V gave up 5 bases and J gave up 7 bases; unmatched junction bases: 4. The CDR3 totals 14 residues. The germline CDR1 and CDR2 sequences are MDHEN and SYDVKM.